Below are 28 T cell receptor beta chains sequenced from a single sample in a study of blood T cell repertoires in COVID-19. Data came from immunoSEQ multiplex PCR; TCRdb stores just in-frame clones and leaves some out. The sample gives 350,000 to 550,000 clones, roughly 91% of which show up once; 4% to 5.5% is in the top ten. The sequencing input was peripheral blood. The source is a woman aged 30 to 39 with acute or convalescent COVID-19.

The rearrangement joins TRBV28 to TRBJ2-5; D is undetermined. V was clipped by 7 bases and J by 4 bases, with 16 bases between them. Per the germline V gene, CDR1 is MDHEN and CDR2 is SYDVKM. The CDR3 extends over 14 amino acids. The CDR3 bases are TGTGCCAGCACTGGAGTGGAAGGCGGAGAGACCCAGTACTTC. Protein sequence: CASTGVEGGETQYF.

The rearrangement uses TRBV7-3 and TRBJ1-1; TRBD1 aligns across 7 bases. V trimming: 2 bases; J trimming: 1 base; junction bases outside the gene matches: 10. The CDR3 extends over 17 amino acids. Germline lookup yields CDR1 SGHTA and CDR2 FQGTGA. CDR3 DNA sequence: TGTGCCAGCAGCTTATCGTCCCTGGGGACAGCGAACACTGAAGCTTTCTTT. This translates into CASSLSSLGTANTEAFF.

In its sample, this clone was seen many times. The rearrangement joins TRBV28 to TRBJ2-2; D may be TRBD2 (5 bases). Germline loops: CDR1 MDHEN, CDR2 SYDVKM. Trimming removed 7 bases from V and 2 bases from J, with 14 bases in between. There are 15 residues in the CDR3. The CDR3 sequence: CASIQSGRNTGELFF. The CDR3, as DNA: TGTGCCAGCATTCAAAGCGGCAGAAACACCGGGGAGCTGTTTTTT. Drawing the rest from reference TRBV28 and TRBJ2-2, the complete variable domain is DVKVTQSSRYLVKRTGEKVFLECVQDMDHENMFWYRQDPGLGLRLIYFSYDVKMKEKGDIPEGYSVSREKKERFSLILESASTNQTSMYLCASIQSGRNTGELFFGEGSRLTVL.

This clone was counted only a few times. The chain is built from TRBV4-2 and TRBJ2-1, with TRBD1 as a possible D gene (6 bases). CDR1 and CDR2 from the germline V gene are LGHNA and YNFKEQ. CDR3 size: 16 residues. V lost 4 bases and J lost 3, with 16 bases in between. The CDR3 is CASSPQGSSVYNEQFF. CDR3 in DNA: TGTGCCAGCAGCCCCCAGGGGTCGAGTGTCTACAATGAGCAGTTCTTC.

The rearrangement joins TRBV2 to TRBJ1-2; unclear D gene. CDR1 SNHLY and CDR2 FYNNEI come from the germline V gene. The V end was cut by 11 bases, the J end by 0 bases, with 19 bases between. The length of the CDR3 is 15 residues. This CDR3 is CAGNRAGGPNYGYTF. The CDR3 coding sequence is TGTGCCGGCAACAGAGCTGGAGGCCCTAACTATGGCTACACCTTC.

The CDR3 region has the DNA TGTGCCAGCACCTATTTAGGGGGCCAAGAGACCCAGTACTTC. It encodes CASTYLGGQETQYF. The genes are TRBV7-9 and TRBJ2-5; maybe TRBD1 (6 bases). Trimming took 7 bases from V and 1 from J, leaving 13 bases between them. CDR3 length: 14 amino acids. The germline V gene encodes CDR1 SEHNR and CDR2 FQNEAQ (reference sequence). Together with reference TRBV7-9 and TRBJ2-5, the CDR3 gives the full variable domain: DTGVSQNPRHKITKRGQNVTFRCDPISEHNRLYWYRQTLGQGPEFLTYFQNEAQLEKSRLLSDRFSAERPKGSFSTLEIQRTEQGDSAMYLCASTYLGGQETQYFGPGTRLLVL.

The chain links TRBV6-2 or TRBV6-3 to TRBJ2-7; the match to TRBD1 covers 8 bases. The CDR3 is made up of 13 amino acids. The germline V gene has CDR1 MNHEY and CDR2 SVGEGT. V trimming: 5 bases; J trimming: 3 bases; junction bases outside the gene matches: 3. The CDR3 region has the DNA TGTGCCAGCAGTCGGGACAGGAGCTACGAGCAGTACTTC. As protein: CASSRDRSYEQYF.

This clone showed up just once. The V call is TRBV18, the J call TRBJ1-6; D uncertain. In germline, CDR1 is KGHSH, CDR2 LQKENI. V was pared by 2 bases and J by 7 bases, with 6 bases between. The CDR3 has 13 residues. The CDR3 sequence is CASSPGPNSPLHF. For the CDR3, the DNA is TGTGCCAGCTCACCAGGGCCAAATTCACCCCTCCACTTT.

The gene calls are TRBV7-9 and TRBJ2-2, with D hard to call. Per germline, CDR1 SEHNR and CDR2 FQNEAQ (reference sequence). CDR3 length equals 16 residues. With 1 base removed from V and 5 bases from J, the gap between germline ends came to 14 bases. The CDR3 here is CASSLVPVEDTGELFF. CDR3 DNA: TGTGCCAGCAGCTTAGTCCCCGTTGAGGATACCGGGGAGCTGTTTTTT. Full variable domain (missing parts from reference TRBV7-9 and TRBJ2-2): DTGVSQNPRHKITKRGQNVTFRCDPISEHNRLYWYRQTLGQGPEFLTYFQNEAQLEKSRLLSDRFSAERPKGSFSTLEIQRTEQGDSAMYLCASSLVPVEDTGELFFGEGSRLTVL.

The chain uses TRBV3-1 (or the pseudogene TRBV3-2) and TRBJ2-5; no clear D. The germline gives CDR1 LGHDT, CDR2 YNNKEL (reference sequence). This CDR3 region has 13 residues. V was trimmed by 2 bases and J by 0 bases, leaving 4 bases between them. Here the CDR3 reads CASSQLYQETQYF. DNA of the CDR3: TGTGCCAGCAGCCAACTTTACCAAGAGACCCAGTACTTC.

The rearrangement joins TRBV27 to TRBJ1-1; no reliable D call. V lost 9 bases, J lost 3 bases, and 14 bases lay in between. This CDR3 comprises 13 residues. The V gene's germline CDR1 is MNHEY and CDR2 SMNVEV (reference sequence). The CDR3 reads CASSLSGYTEAFF. CDR3 in DNA: TGTGCCAGTTCTTTGAGTGGTTACACTGAAGCTTTCTTT.

V gene TRBV5-1 combines with J gene TRBJ2-2; perhaps TRBD2 as D (6 bases). The germline V gene has CDR1 SGHRS and CDR2 YFSETQ. V was shortened by 4 bases and J by 5 bases, with 9 bases between the two germline ends. The CDR3 extends over 13 amino acids. The CDR3 nucleotides are TGCGCCAGCAGCGCCCTAGCGACCGGGGAGCTGTTTTTT. Amino acids: CASSALATGELFF.

V gene TRBV5-1 combines with J gene TRBJ2-3; 8 bases are shared with TRBD2. Trimming took 4 bases from V and 0 from J; bases not matched to a gene: 4. There are 15 residues in the CDR3. CDR1 and CDR2 from the germline V gene are SGHRS and YFSETQ. CDR3 amino acids: CASSREGDSTDTQYF. In DNA, the CDR3 is TGCGCCAGCAGCCGGGAGGGGGACAGCACAGATACGCAGTATTTT.

As for this clone: At the DNA level, this CDR3 is encoded by other sequences in the same sample as well. The chain links TRBV14 to TRBJ2-2, with a possible D match to TRBD1 (5 bases). Per germline, CDR1 SGHDN and CDR2 FVKESK. V lost 4 bases, J lost 1 base, and 7 bases lay in between. This CDR3 spans 14 amino acids. The CDR3 DNA is TGTGCCAGCAGCCTTACAGGGAACACCGGGGAGCTGTTTTTT. As protein: CASSLTGNTGELFF.

Of note for this clone: This sample also contains other DNA sequences that code for the same CDR3. The CDR3 protein is CASRGRDTGELFF. CDR3 nucleotide sequence: TGCGCCAGCAGGGGCAGGGACACCGGGGAGCTGTTTTTT. The chain employs TRBV5-1 and TRBJ2-2; D might be TRBD1 (5 bases). The CDR3 length is 13 residues. Germline CDR1 is SGHRS and CDR2 is YFSETQ. V dropped 5 bases and J dropped 3 bases, with 8 bases sitting between them.

The rearrangement uses TRBV2 and TRBJ1-5; D is possibly TRBD1 (6 bases). This CDR3 has 18 amino acids. Germline lookup yields CDR1 SNHLY and CDR2 FYNNEI. Trimming cost V 9 bases and J 2 bases, with 26 bases left between them. Here the CDR3 DNA reads TGTGCCAGTGACACAGGGCGTGTAGGTGGTTATGGCAATCAGCCCCAGCATTTT. It is translated as CASDTGRVGGYGNQPQHF.

This chain joins TRBV24-1 and TRBJ2-1; TRBD1 aligns across 8 bases. Trimming removed 3 bases from V and 8 bases from J; junction bases left unmatched: 8. The V gene's germline CDR1 is KGHDR and CDR2 SFDVKD. CDR3 length equals 15 residues. CDR3 coding DNA: TGTGCCACCAGTGATCGGACAGGGTTAGGGGATGAGCAGTTCTTC. Translating it yields CATSDRTGLGDEQFF.

The chain is built from TRBV18 and TRBJ2-4, with 12 bases identical to TRBD1. V shed 2 bases, J shed 7 bases, and the junction held 15 bases outside the gene matches. Germline loops: CDR1 KGHSH, CDR2 LQKENI. The CDR3 is 19 amino acids. The CDR3 DNA is TGTGCCAGCTCACCAAGGAGAATGGGACAGGGGGCCTTCTGGAACATTCAGTACTTC. As protein: CASSPRRMGQGAFWNIQYF.

The chain recombines TRBV6-6 with TRBJ1-1; D gene ambiguous. The germline V gene has CDR1 MNHNY and CDR2 SVGAGI (reference sequence). V was cut by 0 bases and J by 1 base, with 9 bases left in between. The CDR3 totals 15 residues. The CDR3 loop is CASSYSYEPNTEAFF. CDR3 nucleotides: TGTGCCAGCAGTTACTCGTACGAGCCGAACACTGAAGCTTTCTTT.

This clone was observed a handful of times. CDR3: CASSPGGGGDGGYTF. The CDR3 region has the DNA TGTGCCAGCAGTCCAGGGGGCGGGGGTGATGGAGGCTACACCTTC. The V and J genes are TRBV28 and TRBJ1-2, with 8 bases fitting TRBD1. Germline CDR1 and CDR2: MDHEN and SYDVKM. With V trimmed by 5 bases and J by 8 bases, 13 bases remained unmatched. CDR3 length: 15 residues.

The chain links TRBV9 to TRBJ2-5; 8 bases align to TRBD1. CDR1 is SGDLS, CDR2 YYNGEE, per germline. The CDR3 covers 16 residues. V trimming: 0 bases; J trimming: 4 bases; junction bases outside the gene matches: 8. The CDR3 sequence is CASSVAQGAGGETQYF. The DNA for the CDR3 is TGTGCCAGCAGCGTAGCGCAGGGGGCAGGAGGAGAGACCCAGTACTTC.

This chain joins TRBV29-1 and TRBJ2-7; 7 bases fit TRBD2. V was pared by 5 bases and J by 7 bases, with 8 bases of the junction left unmatched. The CDR3 totals 12 residues. Germline assignment: CDR1 SQVTM and CDR2 ANQGSEA. The DNA of the CDR3 is TGCAGCGTTAAGGACGGGGGAGGGGAGCAGTACTTC. As protein: CSVKDGGGEQYF.

This clone was counted once. This chain connects TRBV12-5 to TRBJ1-1; the D is unclear. V was shortened by 6 bases and J by 1 base, with 6 bases between the two germline ends. The CDR3 is 12 residues long. The V gene's germline CDR1 is LGHNT and CDR2 FRNRAP. The CDR3 reads CASGNRNTEAFF. DNA of the CDR3: TGTGCTAGTGGAAACAGGAACACTGAAGCTTTCTTT. Full variable domain (outside the CDR3, taken from reference TRBV12-5 and TRBJ1-1): DARVTQTPRHKVTEMGQEVTMRCQPILGHNTVFWYRQTMMQGLELLAYFRNRAPLDDSGMPKDRFSAEMPDATLATLKIQPSEPRDSAVYFCASGNRNTEAFFGQGTRLTVV.

This chain connects TRBV28 to TRBJ1-1, with 7 bases fitting TRBD1. With V trimmed by 6 bases and J by 10 bases, 8 bases remained unmatched. CDR1 MDHEN and CDR2 SYDVKM come from the germline V gene. CDR3 length: 12 amino acids. DNA of the CDR3: TGTGCCAGCAGCCATACAGGGGTCGGAGCTTTCTTT. This gives the protein CASSHTGVGAFF.

This chain uses TRBV7-9 with TRBJ2-1, with a weak D call TRBD2 (7 bases). This CDR3 has 15 amino acids. Germline values: CDR1 SEHNR, CDR2 FQNEAQ (reference sequence). V was cut by 5 bases and J by 6 bases, with 17 bases left in between. CDR3 bases: TGTGCCAGCAGCCTTAGGGGGGGAGGAGGCAATGAGCAGTTCTTC. Translation: CASSLRGGGGNEQFF.

This chain links TRBV19 with TRBJ2-2; TRBD1 might be the D (6 bases). Per germline, CDR1 LNHDA and CDR2 SQIVND (reference sequence). The germline V and J ends were trimmed by 1 base and 4 bases, with 19 bases remaining between them. The CDR3 extends over 18 amino acids. In nucleotides, the CDR3 is TGTGCCAGTAGTATAGTAAGGGGATCAGGGGTGAGCACCGGGGAGCTGTTTTTT. Protein product: CASSIVRGSGVSTGELFF.

The chain carries TRBV5-1 and TRBJ2-2, with 9 bases fitting TRBD1. The J segment lost 4 bases and the V segment lost 6 bases, leaving 16 bases of the junction unmatched. The CDR3 sequence is 18 residues long. CDR1 SGHRS and CDR2 YFSETQ come from the germline V gene. In DNA, the CDR3 is TGCGCCAGCACCCTAACCCCTGTACAGGGGGCGCCCACCGGGGAGCTGTTTTTT. Amino acids: CASTLTPVQGAPTGELFF.

V is TRBV10-3 and J is TRBJ1-3; TRBD1 agrees at 8 bases. With 4 bases clipped from V and 3 bases from J, the junction kept 5 bases outside the gene matches. Germline lookup yields CDR1 ENHRY and CDR2 SYGVKD. The CDR3 is 15 residues long. CDR3 amino acids: CAISADRGGGNTIYF. DNA for the CDR3: TGTGCCATCAGTGCCGACAGGGGAGGTGGAAACACCATATATTTT.